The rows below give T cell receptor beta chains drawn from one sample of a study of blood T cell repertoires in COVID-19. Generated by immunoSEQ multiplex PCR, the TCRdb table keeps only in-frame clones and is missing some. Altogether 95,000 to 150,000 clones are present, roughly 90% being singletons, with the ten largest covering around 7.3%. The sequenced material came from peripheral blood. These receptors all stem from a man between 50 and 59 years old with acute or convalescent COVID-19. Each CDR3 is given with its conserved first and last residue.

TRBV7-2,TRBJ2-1,CASTKSSVYNEQFF
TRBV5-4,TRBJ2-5,CASSSGLAGGETQYF
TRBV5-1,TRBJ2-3,CASSAGQKSTDTQYF
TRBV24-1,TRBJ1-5,CATSSSGTDRYSNQPQHF
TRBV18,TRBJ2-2,CASSPNRDAGELFF
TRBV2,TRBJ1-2,CASSDSGKYGYTF
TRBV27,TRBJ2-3,CATKSRGIPGTDTQYF
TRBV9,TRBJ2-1,CASSEGTSGYNEQFF
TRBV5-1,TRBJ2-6,CASGAGPSSGANVLTF
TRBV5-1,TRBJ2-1,CASSPDRTGDNEQFF
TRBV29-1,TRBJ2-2,CSVDTLNTGELFF
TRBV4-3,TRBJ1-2,CASSQVNRNYGYTF
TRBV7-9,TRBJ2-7,CASSLSSVYEQYF
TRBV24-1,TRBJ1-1,CATETGDEAFF
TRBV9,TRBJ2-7,CASSETVLGEQYF
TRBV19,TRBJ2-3,CASSTSGGVVDTQYF
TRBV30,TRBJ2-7,CACDREGEQYF
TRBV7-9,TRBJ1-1,CASSLRDRGTEAFF